This record looks at one T cell receptor (beta chain) sequence and its context. One entry per CDR3 protein results from TCRdb running MiXCR on the 5' RACE reads. The top ten hold roughly 2% of the sample, which has about 46,000 distinct CDR3 sequences, about 28% seen once. Purified naive CD4+ T cells were depleted of CD25+ Tregs. CDR3 length equals 17 residues. Deletions cut 4 bases from V and 5 bases from J, with 18 bases between. The rearrangement uses TRBV12-3 or TRBV12-4 and TRBJ1-6; tentatively, D is TRBD1 (6 bases). Sequenced sample: naive CD4+ T cells sorted from blood. The sample's subset: naive CD4+ T cells, CD4+CD45RA+CD25-. The TCR originated in a female donor with breast cancer. CDR3 bases: TGTGCCAGCAGTTCAGACGTTAACAGGGTCCATAATTCACCCCTCCACTTT. Protein product: CASSSDVNRVHNSPLHF.